The clone carrying this T cell receptor beta chain was seen once. No antigen is known for it. This record belongs to a study of CD4 T cells in relation to SARS-CoV-2 and coronaviruses. The V and J ends lost 2 bases and 3 bases respectively, with 10 bases between them. CDR1 and CDR2 (germline): SGHTA, FQGTGA. The CDR3 spans 14 residues. Repertoires were generated with immunoSEQ multiplex PCR, while TCRdb's copy carries only in-frame clones and drops some. The data hold about 47,000 clones, with approximately 80% observed a single time. The clonotype comes from an adult with COVID-19. This sequence joins TRBV7-3 and TRBJ2-5; the D is unclear. Material: naive CD4+ T cells from PBMCs, cultured in vitro. Sample subset: naive CD4+ T cells isolated by negative enrichment. CDR3 sequence reads: CASSLGLPEETQYF. The CDR3 DNA is TGTGCCAGCAGCTTAGGGCTACCTGAAGAGACCCAGTACTTC.